This TCR beta chain came from a study of human T cells and chemical hapten exposure. Regarding time point: patch test 1, 2 weeks after DPC sensitization. Treatment here: therapeutic diphenylcyclopropenone sensitization with weekly scalp DPC. Unseparated into fractions, whole blood served as the source from which total RNA was extracted. TCRdb reprocessed the RACE reads with MiXCR, giving one entry per CDR3 protein. The repertoire holds 50,000 or so distinct CDR3 sequences, 11% seen once, with less than 2% in the top ten. In its sample, this clonotype was seen a few times. Sequences were derived from whole blood, sampled in connection with sensitization to the hapten diphenylcyclopropenone (DPC). The clonotype was recovered from a woman aged 40 to 49 with alopecia areata. Some clones in this sample may be carry-over from other donors' samples.

CDR3 DNA sequence: TGTGCCAGCTCACCCAGGGATGGGGCTGAAGCTTTCTTT. Its protein is CASSPRDGAEAFF. V and J are TRBV18 and TRBJ1-1; the D gene is possibly TRBD1 (5 bases). This CDR3 region has 13 residues. Trimming removed 3 bases from V and 6 bases from J, with 11 bases in between. Germline CDR1 reads KGHSH; CDR2 reads LQKENI.